The clone carrying this TCR beta chain was counted many times. No antigen is known for it. CDR3 length: 11 amino acids. Trimming pared 3 bases from V and 5 bases from J, leaving 5 bases between. Germline V gene sequence: CDR1 MDHEN, CDR2 SYDVKM. Unique molecular identifiers tagged the TCR beta cDNA libraries. Between roughly 1 and 10 million T cells gave rise to around 500,000 cDNA molecules. TCRdb re-called the PCR reads through MiXCR, storing one row per CDR3 protein. The data hold approximately 730,000 distinct CDR3 sequences, with roughly 27% observed a single time. This entry comes from a study of post-analysis software for immune sequencing data. Study-wide background: Secondary progressive, relapsing-remitting and progressive-relapsing multiple sclerosis were among the included disease courses.

Whole-study results and caveats: The study found TRBV5-6, TRBV5-1 and TRBV20-1 among 4 or 5 TRBV segments more frequent in patients than controls. F measure clustering grouped samples strongly by preparation batch.

The sample was blood. This sequence originates from a girl between 5 and 17 years old with multiple sclerosis. The chain employs TRBV28 and TRBJ2-7; D is ambiguous. CDR3 in DNA: TGTGCCAGCAGTTTCCCGAACGAGCAGTACTTC. Its translation: CASSFPNEQYF.